There are a few counts of the clone carrying this T cell receptor beta chain. Its antigen is still unknown. The sample belongs to a study of identical twins. Regarding the study as a whole: Monozygotic twins shared more out-of-frame TCR alpha than recombination models predicted.

All donors comprised healthy Caucasians. A universal primer site was created by template switching, with the cDNA bearing unique molecular identifiers. From the 5' RACE reads, TCRdb called clonotypes with MiXCR, one entry per CDR3 protein. The table has roughly 350,000 distinct CDR3 sequences, about 9% seen once. Sequencing used naive T cells sorted from blood. This sequence originates from a woman aged 45-65 years in good health.

CDR3 in amino acids: CASSHSGTQETQYF. The CDR3, as DNA: TGCGCCAGCAGTCATAGCGGGACACAAGAGACCCAGTACTTC. This chain links TRBV5-1 with TRBJ2-5; TRBD2 agrees at 8 bases. V was clipped by 5 bases and J by 2 bases; unmatched bases: 5. CDR3 size: 14 residues. Germline V gives CDR1 SGHRS, CDR2 YFSETQ. The complete variable domain, with remaining parts taken from reference TRBV5-1 and TRBJ2-5, reads KAGVTQTPRYLIKTRGQQVTLSCSPISGHRSVSWYQQTPGQGLQFLFEYFSETQRNKGNFPGRFSGRQFSNSRSEMNVSTLELGDSALYLCASSHSGTQETQYFGPGTRLLVL.